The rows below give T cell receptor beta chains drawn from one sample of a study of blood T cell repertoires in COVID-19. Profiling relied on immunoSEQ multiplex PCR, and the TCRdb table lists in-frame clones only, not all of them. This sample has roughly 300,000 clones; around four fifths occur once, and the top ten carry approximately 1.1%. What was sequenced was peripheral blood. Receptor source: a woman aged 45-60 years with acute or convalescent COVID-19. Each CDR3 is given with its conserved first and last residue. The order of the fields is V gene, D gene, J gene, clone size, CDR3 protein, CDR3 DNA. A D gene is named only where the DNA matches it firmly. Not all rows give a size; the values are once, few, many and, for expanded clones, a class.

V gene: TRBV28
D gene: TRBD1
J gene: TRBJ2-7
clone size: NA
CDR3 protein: CASSFPNPDRTAYEQYF
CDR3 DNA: TGTGCCAGCAGTTTCCCCAACCCGGACAGGACAGCCTACGAGCAGTACTTC

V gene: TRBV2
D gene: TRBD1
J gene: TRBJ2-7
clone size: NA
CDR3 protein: CASSLKGQGNYEQYF
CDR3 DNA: TGTGCCAGCAGTCTAAAGGGACAGGGGAACTACGAGCAGTACTTC

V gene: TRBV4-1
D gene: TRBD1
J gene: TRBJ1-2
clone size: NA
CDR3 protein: CASSQETGGWYGYTF
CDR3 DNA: TGCGCCAGCAGCCAAGAGACAGGGGGCTGGTATGGCTACACCTTC

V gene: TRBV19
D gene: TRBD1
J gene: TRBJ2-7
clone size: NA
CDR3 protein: CASSVGQAYEQYF
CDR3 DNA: TGTGCCAGTAGTGTCGGACAGGCCTACGAGCAGTACTTC

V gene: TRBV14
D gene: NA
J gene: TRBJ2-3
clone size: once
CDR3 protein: CASSLVAGIFGDTQYF
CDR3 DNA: TGTGCCAGCAGCCTGGTGGCAGGGATTTTTGGAGATACGCAGTATTTT

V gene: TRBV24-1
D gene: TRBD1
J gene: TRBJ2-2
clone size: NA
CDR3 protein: CATRQGNGELFF
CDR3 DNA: TGTGCCACGCGACAGGGAAACGGGGAGCTGTTTTTT

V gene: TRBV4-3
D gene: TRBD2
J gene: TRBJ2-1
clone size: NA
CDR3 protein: CASSQGVTSGRVRDNEQFF
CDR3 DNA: TGCGCCAGCAGCCAAGGAGTGACTAGCGGGAGGGTAAGGGACAATGAGCAGTTCTTC

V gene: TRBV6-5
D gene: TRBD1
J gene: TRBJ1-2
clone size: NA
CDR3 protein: CASSTQGGLYGYTF
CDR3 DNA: TGTGCCAGCAGCACACAGGGGGGCCTCTATGGCTACACCTTC

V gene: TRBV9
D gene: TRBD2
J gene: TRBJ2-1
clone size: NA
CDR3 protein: CASSEGTTTGNEQFF
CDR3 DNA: TGTGCCAGCAGCGAGGGGACTACCACGGGCAATGAGCAGTTCTTC

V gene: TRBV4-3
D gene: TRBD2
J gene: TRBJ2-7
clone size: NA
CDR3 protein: CASSQTSGSLYEQYF
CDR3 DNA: TGCGCCAGCAGCCAGACTAGCGGGAGCCTCTACGAGCAGTACTTC